The clone carrying this T cell receptor (beta chain) came up a few times. Its target is unknown. The sample belongs to a study of cytomegalovirus exposure and HLA in healthy donors. Germline V gives CDR1 GTSNPN, CDR2 SVGIG (reference sequence). Trimming removed 1 base from V and 7 bases from J, with 8 bases in between. The CDR3 length is 12 residues. The PCR made use of 60 Vbeta and 13 Jbeta primers. Clones were read by immunoSEQ multiplex PCR, and TCRdb kept only the in-frame ones, dropping some. Of about 130,000 clones in the sample, 74% were seen once. Donors were ostensibly healthy at sampling, although undocumented immune exposures were probable. Study findings and constraints: In a later analysis, across HLA loci, associated TCR counts were highest for DRB1, lowest for HLA-C. A later analysis by the authors found several of the most significant clusters apparently linked to common viral pathogens.

The chain couples TRBV30 to TRBJ2-4; D is uncertain. This sequence was found in a male donor in good health and CMV-seronegative. The specimen was PBMCs. CDR3: CAWSGPENIQYF. CDR3 DNA: TGTGCCTGGAGTGGACCGGAGAACATTCAGTACTTC.